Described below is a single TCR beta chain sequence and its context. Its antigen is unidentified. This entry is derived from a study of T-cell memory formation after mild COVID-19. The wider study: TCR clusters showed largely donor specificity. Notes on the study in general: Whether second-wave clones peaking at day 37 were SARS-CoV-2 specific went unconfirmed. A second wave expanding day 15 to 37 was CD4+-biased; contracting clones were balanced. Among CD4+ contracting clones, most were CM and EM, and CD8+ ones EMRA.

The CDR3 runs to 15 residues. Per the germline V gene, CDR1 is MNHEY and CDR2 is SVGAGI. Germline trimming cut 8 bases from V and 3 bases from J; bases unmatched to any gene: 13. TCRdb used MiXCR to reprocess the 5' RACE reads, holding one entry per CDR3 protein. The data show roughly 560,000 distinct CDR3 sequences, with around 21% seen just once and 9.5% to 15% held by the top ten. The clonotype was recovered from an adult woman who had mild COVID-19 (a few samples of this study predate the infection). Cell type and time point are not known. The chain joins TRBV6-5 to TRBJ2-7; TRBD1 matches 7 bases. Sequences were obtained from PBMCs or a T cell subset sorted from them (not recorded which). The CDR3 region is CASRGFRTGGYEQYF. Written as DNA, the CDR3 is TGTGCCAGCCGCGGATTTAGGACAGGAGGCTACGAGCAGTACTTC.